This TCR beta chain was obtained from a study of cytomegalovirus exposure and HLA in healthy donors. Study observations and caveats: The presence/absence work took it that sequencing depth was about the same across donors.

The CDR3 has 13 residues. Germline CDR1 SQVTM, CDR2 ANQGSEA. In regard to this clone: The antigen remains undetermined.

It was with 60 Vbeta and 13 Jbeta primers that the PCR ran. Only in-frame clones appear in the TCRdb table, and some are missing; sequencing was by immunoSEQ multiplex PCR. Of about 190,000 clones in the sample, roughly 80% were seen once. Sequences were obtained from PBMCs. This TCR came from a male donor in good health and CMV-seronegative. The V and J genes are TRBV29-1 and TRBJ2-5, with 12 positions matching TRBD2. The closer fit of TRBJ2-7 to the DNA end suggests the J call may be wrong. This CDR3 reads CSARTSGAYEQYF. DNA for the CDR3: TGCAGCGCCAGGACTAGCGGGGCCTACGAGCAGTACTTC.